A single sample gave rise to the 10 T cell receptor beta chains below, sequenced in a study of T cell changes during pregnancy in multiple sclerosis. Profiling relied on immunoSEQ multiplex PCR, and the TCRdb table lists in-frame clones only, not all of them. The sample has tens of thousands of clones, almost 95% seen once. The sample consisted of peripheral blood, taken in the third trimester of pregnancy. The receptor source for this set is a female donor in good health, enrolled as a control in a pregnancy study.

For this clone: The sample holds other DNA sequences that translate to the same CDR3. V usage is TRBV7-2 and J usage is TRBJ2-3; 9 nucleotides align to TRBD2. This CDR3 comprises 15 residues. Germline-derived CDR1 and CDR2 are SGHTA and FQGNSA. Trimming took 4 bases from V and 3 from J; bases not matched to a gene: 5. The CDR3 region has the DNA TGTGCCAGCAGCTCGACTAGCGGCCCTACAGATACGCAGTATTTT. The encoded protein is CASSSTSGPTDTQYF.

The V call is TRBV21-1, the J call TRBJ1-2; TRBD1, the table's D call, lacks a check against the DNA. TRBV21-1 counts as a pseudogene. CDR3 length: 14 residues. The CDR3 region is CASSRRQGNYGYTF. CDR3 DNA sequence: TGTGCCAGCAGCAGACGACAGGGTAACTATGGCTACACCTTC.

The V gene is TRBV11-2, the J gene TRBJ2-1; 16 bases agree with TRBD2. Germline values: CDR1 SGHAT, CDR2 FQNNGV. The CDR3 has 16 residues. Unmatched junction bases numbered 4, after V lost 5 bases and J lost 6 bases. The CDR3 bases are TGTGCCAGCAGCCAAGGGACTAGCGGGAGGGCCAATGAGCAGTTCTTC. It codes for CASSQGTSGRANEQFF.

Comments on this clone: Germline and junction disagree at one end, which may indicate a read error. The chain combines TRBV7-7 with TRBJ2-2; TRBD1 aligns across 9 bases. The CDR3 spans 17 residues. Germline values: CDR1 SSHAT, CDR2 FNYEAQ (reference sequence). CDR3 residues: CASSPTGGRGNTGELFF. CDR3 in DNA: TGTGCTAGCAGCCCCACAGGGGGCCGAGGGAACACCGGGGAGCTGTTTTTT.

DNA of the CDR3: TGTGCCAGCACCATAGACAGTAACTATGGCTACACCTTC. This encodes CASTIDSNYGYTF. The chain carries TRBV2 and TRBJ1-2, with D perhaps matching TRBD1 (5 bases). This CDR3 has 13 residues. Trimming took 7 bases from V and 1 from J, leaving 10 bases between them. Germline V gene data show CDR1 as SNHLY and CDR2 as FYNNEI. The whole variable domain, filled in from reference TRBV2 and TRBJ1-2, reads EPEVTQTPSHQVTQMGQEVILRCVPISNHLYFYWYRQILGQKVEFLVSFYNNEISEKSEIFDDQFSVERPDGSNFTLKIRSTKLEDSAMYFCASTIDSNYGYTFGSGTRLTVV.

V gene TRBV6-1 combines with J gene TRBJ1-1; the D is unclear. V dropped 6 bases and J dropped 6 bases, with 14 bases sitting between them. Germline V CDR1 and CDR2: MNHNS, SASEGT. The CDR3 extends over 13 amino acids. CDR3 nucleotides: TGTGCCAGCAGCGTGAACCAGGTGGCTGAAGCTTTCTTT. Translated: CASSVNQVAEAFF.

This chain joins TRBV5-3 and TRBJ1-3; D not certain. TRBV5-3 is an ORF; its function is uncertain. Trimming left V 8 bases short and J 4 bases short, with 16 bases between. The length of the CDR3 is 14 residues. CDR3 protein: CARTAESTGNTIYF. In DNA, the CDR3 is TGTGCCAGGACGGCGGAATCAACCGGAAACACCATATATTTT.

This chain joins TRBV6-6 and TRBJ2-7; D may be TRBD2 (5 bases). The CDR3 totals 16 residues. Germline CDR1 and CDR2: MNHNY and SVGAGI (reference sequence). V lost 6 bases and J 6 bases, leaving 24 bases between the germline ends. The DNA of the CDR3 is TGTGCCAGCAGGAAGACGCCGGGAACGTCTTCTGGCGAGCAGTACTTC. Protein sequence: CASRKTPGTSSGEQYF.

This clone was counted a single time. The chain has TRBV18 and TRBJ2-7; D gene unclear. Trimming cost V 6 bases and J 0 bases, with 15 bases left between them. The germline V gene encodes CDR1 KGHSH and CDR2 LQKENI. CDR3 length: 15 residues. Here the CDR3 DNA reads TGTGCCAGCTCCCCCGACTCCATTCCCTCCTACGAGCAGTACTTC. This encodes CASSPDSIPSYEQYF.

This clone was detected once. The rearrangement joins TRBV9 to TRBJ2-7, with a weak D call TRBD1 (5 bases). CDR1 SGDLS and CDR2 YYNGEE come from the germline V gene. The CDR3 runs to 15 residues. V lost 3 bases and J 7 bases, leaving 20 bases between the germline ends. For the CDR3, the DNA is TGTGCCAGCAGCGGCCCCCTGGGGCAGCCTTGGGAGCAGTACTTC. Translating it yields CASSGPLGQPWEQYF.